These 28 T cell receptor beta chains were sequenced from one sample in a study of T cell changes during pregnancy in multiple sclerosis. Profiling relied on immunoSEQ multiplex PCR, and the TCRdb table lists in-frame clones only, not all of them. The data hold around 60,000 clones, with roughly 93% observed a single time. The starting material was CD4+ T cells from peripheral blood mononuclear cells, obtained before pregnancy. All receptors come from a female donor with multiple sclerosis, enrolled in a pregnancy study.

This chain links TRBV6-1 with TRBJ2-7; the match to TRBD1 covers 9 bases. The V gene's germline CDR1 is MNHNS and CDR2 SASEGT. Germline trimming cut 3 bases from V and 3 bases from J; bases unmatched to any gene: 3. The CDR3 sequence is 14 residues long. CDR3 loop: CASSEWGQGYEQYF. For the CDR3, the DNA is TGTGCCAGCAGTGAGTGGGGACAGGGCTACGAGCAGTACTTC.

The chain recombines TRBV6-6 with TRBJ2-7; 8 nucleotides align to TRBD1. CDR1 and CDR2 (germline): MNHNY, SVGAGI (reference sequence). V shed 0 bases and J 5 bases; nucleotides not matched to a gene: 6. The CDR3 length is 15 residues. The DNA of the CDR3 is TGTGCCAGCAGTTACTCCGGTCAGGGGGCTAACGAGCAGTACTTC. This gives the protein CASSYSGQGANEQYF.

The rearrangement joins TRBV9 to TRBJ2-3, with TRBD2 matching over 12 bases. This CDR3 comprises 16 residues. J was trimmed by 4 bases and V by 0 bases; bases with no gene match: 3. Per germline, CDR1 SGDLS and CDR2 YYNGEE. CDR3 protein: CASSVETSGRSDTQYF. The CDR3 DNA sequence: TGTGCCAGCAGCGTAGAGACTAGCGGGAGATCAGATACGCAGTATTTT.

The CDR3 sequence is CASSPPEDREYGYTF. DNA of the CDR3: TGTGCCAGCTCACCACCAGAAGACAGGGAGTATGGCTACACCTTC. V gene TRBV18 combines with J gene TRBJ1-2, with TRBD1 matching 7 bases. The CDR3 extends over 15 amino acids. Germline values: CDR1 KGHSH, CDR2 LQKENI. Losses at the gene ends were 0 bases for V and 5 bases for J; bases not matched to a gene: 6.

This clone occurred a few times. The chain couples TRBV25-1 to TRBJ2-1, with D unresolved. The CDR3 loop spans 11 amino acids. Germline lookup yields CDR1 MGHDK and CDR2 SYGVNS. Trimming took off 5 bases at V and 7 bases at J, with 6 bases between the two ends. CDR3 DNA sequence: TGTGCCAGCAGTCCTCTTAATGAGCAGTTCTTC. Encoded protein: CASSPLNEQFF. Full variable domain (rest looked up from reference TRBV25-1 and TRBJ2-1): EADIYQTPRYLVIGTGKKITLECSQTMGHDKMYWYQQDPGMELHLIHYSYGVNSTEKGDLSSESTVSRIRTEHFPLTLESARPSHTSQYLCASSPLNEQFFGPGTRLTVL.

The V gene is TRBV5-1, the J gene TRBJ2-7; the match to TRBD1 covers 8 bases. The CDR3 is 13 residues long. The germline gives CDR1 SGHRS, CDR2 YFSETQ. The J segment lost 5 bases and the V segment lost 4 bases, leaving 5 bases of the junction unmatched. CDR3 DNA sequence: TGCGCCAGCAGCACCTCCAGGGGGCACGAGCAGTACTTC. Residues: CASSTSRGHEQYF.

J is TRBJ2-1 and V is TRBV6-6, with 8 bases identical to TRBD2. The trim removed 5 bases at V and 1 base at J, leaving 4 bases unmatched. The germline gives CDR1 MNHNY, CDR2 SVGAGI (reference sequence). The CDR3 extends over 15 amino acids. CDR3 DNA sequence: TGTGCCAGCAGTAAACTAGCGGAATCCTACAATGAGCAGTTCTTC. It codes for CASSKLAESYNEQFF.

This chain joins TRBV5-1 and TRBJ2-1; TRBD2 matches 12 bases. Germline V gene lookup returns CDR1 SGHRS and CDR2 YFSETQ. The CDR3 sequence is 14 residues long. With 4 bases clipped from V and 8 bases from J, the junction kept 4 bases outside the gene matches. For the CDR3, the DNA is TGCGCCAGCAGCGCCGGACTAGCGGGACATGAGCAGTTCTTC. This encodes CASSAGLAGHEQFF. The complete variable domain, with remaining parts taken from reference TRBV5-1 and TRBJ2-1, reads KAGVTQTPRYLIKTRGQQVTLSCSPISGHRSVSWYQQTPGQGLQFLFEYFSETQRNKGNFPGRFSGRQFSNSRSEMNVSTLELGDSALYLCASSAGLAGHEQFFGPGTRLTVL.

This clone was found once. The V call is TRBV7-9, the J call TRBJ1-2, with D unresolved. The CDR3 length is 19 residues. Germline loops: CDR1 SEHNR, CDR2 FQNEAQ (reference sequence). The V gene lost 1 base and the J gene lost 0 bases, with 21 bases spanning the gap. The CDR3 DNA sequence: TGTGCCAGCAGCTTAGTTAATTTGCGGGTGCCCGGAGCTAACTATGGCTACACCTTC. This encodes CASSLVNLRVPGANYGYTF.

This rearrangement joins TRBV9 to TRBJ2-5; D may be TRBD1 (5 bases). The V end was cut by 2 bases, the J end by 2 bases, with 13 bases between. The CDR3 extends over 15 amino acids. CDR1 is SGDLS and CDR2 is YYNGEE in the germline V gene. CDR3 in DNA: TGTGCCAGCAGCGTGGGGCCAAGGCCGCAAGAGACCCAGTACTTC. Encoded protein: CASSVGPRPQETQYF.

The chain has TRBV6-1 and TRBJ2-7; 14 nucleotides line up with TRBD2. Germline loops: CDR1 MNHNS, CDR2 SASEGT. There are 20 residues in the CDR3. J was trimmed by 0 bases and V by 2 bases; bases with no gene match: 12. The CDR3 DNA follows: TGTGCCAGCAGTGAATACCCCCTGGGACTAGCGGGAGCCCGCTCCTACGAGCAGTACTTC. Encoded protein: CASSEYPLGLAGARSYEQYF.

The gene calls are TRBV5-4 and TRBJ2-7; tentative D call: TRBD2 (5 bases). Trimming took off 1 base at V and 0 bases at J, with 11 bases between the two ends. This CDR3 spans 15 amino acids. Germline V gene sequence: CDR1 SGHNT, CDR2 YYREEE (reference sequence). The CDR3 DNA is TGTGCCAGCAGCTTGCGGGGAAGGCGCTCCTACGAGCAGTACTTC. It is translated as CASSLRGRRSYEQYF. Together with reference TRBV5-4 and TRBJ2-7, the CDR3 gives the full variable domain: ETGVTQSPTHLIKTRGQQVTLRCSSQSGHNTVSWYQQALGQGPQFIFQYYREEENGRGNFPPRFSGLQFPNYSSELNVNALELDDSALYLCASSLRGRRSYEQYFGPGTRLTVT.

In this sample, this clone turned up once. This chain uses TRBV5-1 with TRBJ2-2, with D perhaps matching TRBD2 (6 bases). V was pared by 0 bases and J by 7 bases, with 10 bases between. CDR1 is SGHRS, CDR2 YFSETQ, per germline. The length of the CDR3 is 14 residues. CDR3: CASSLGLGIGELFF. The DNA of the CDR3 is TGCGCCAGCAGCTTGGGACTAGGTATCGGGGAGCTGTTTTTT.

The rearrangement joins TRBV15 to TRBJ2-7; D unclear. This CDR3 is 15 amino acids long. Per germline, CDR1 LNHNV and CDR2 YYDKDF (reference sequence). V gave up 5 bases and J gave up 1 base, with 15 bases separating them. The CDR3 coding sequence is TGTGCCACCAGCCCCCAGACACTTACTTCCTACGAGCAGTACTTC. It specifies CATSPQTLTSYEQYF.

The rearrangement links TRBV5-8 to TRBJ2-3; 11 nucleotides match TRBD2. Germline assignment: CDR1 SGHTS and CDR2 YDEGEE. CDR3 size: 16 residues. Trimming at V came to 3 bases and at J to 9 bases, leaving 12 bases not matched to a gene. CDR3 in amino acids: CASSSGVAGGLGTQYF. CDR3 nucleotides: TGTGCCAGCAGCTCAGGAGTAGCGGGAGGGCTAGGGACGCAGTATTTT.

Comment on this clone: Other nucleotide sequences from this sample produce the same CDR3. J is TRBJ2-7 and V is TRBV11-2, with TRBD2 matching over 11 bases. Trimming cost V 3 bases and J 1 base; bases outside gene matches: 5. There are 16 residues in the CDR3. CDR1 is SGHAT and CDR2 is FQNNGV in the germline V gene. The CDR3 DNA reads as TGTGCCAGCAGCTTGAGGCTAGCGGGAGGATCCTACGAGCAGTACTTC. It translates to CASSLRLAGGSYEQYF.

This rearrangement joins TRBV4-1 to TRBJ2-2; TRBD2 is a possible D gene (6 bases). Trimming left V 5 bases short and J 5 bases short, with 12 bases between. The CDR3 totals 14 residues. Per germline, CDR1 MGHRA and CDR2 YSYEKL. CDR3 nucleotides: TGCGCCAGCAGCAGCGACCGGGGGACCGGGGAGCTGTTTTTT. It encodes CASSSDRGTGELFF.

This chain uses TRBV11-3 with TRBJ2-1, with D possibly matching TRBD2 (6 bases). V shed 5 bases and J shed 5 bases, with 13 bases lying between them. Germline CDR1 SGHNT, CDR2 YENEEA. The CDR3 contains 14 residues. CDR3 nucleotides: TGTGCCAGCAGCGTTGGAGGGCCCAACAATGAGCAGTTCTTC. Its translation is CASSVGGPNNEQFF.

This clone was observed once. The chain combines TRBV30 with TRBJ2-5; D remains ambiguous. This CDR3 contains 12 residues. With 5 bases removed from V and 1 base from J, the gap between germline ends came to 8 bases. The germline V gene encodes CDR1 GTSNPN and CDR2 SVGIG (reference sequence). CDR3 in amino acids: CAWRYSQETQYF. CDR3 in DNA: TGTGCCTGGCGTTACTCCCAAGAGACCCAGTACTTC.

The V and J genes are TRBV30 and TRBJ1-5; possible D gene TRBD1, 6 bases. Germline V gene sequence: CDR1 GTSNPN, CDR2 SVGIG (reference sequence). V was trimmed by 2 bases and J by 5 bases, leaving 13 bases between them. There are 14 residues in the CDR3. The CDR3 DNA sequence: TGTGCCTGGAGTCTGGGCAGGGGTCATCAGCCCCAGCATTTT. Translated, it gives CAWSLGRGHQPQHF.

The chain combines TRBV7-2 with TRBJ2-3, with D possibly being TRBD2 (5 bases). The V end lost 1 base, the J end lost 8 bases, and 16 bases lay between the germline ends. The CDR3 runs 15 residues. The germline V gene has CDR1 SGHTA and CDR2 FQGNSA. The CDR3 DNA reads TGTGCCAGCAGCTTAGATGCCGGGGTGGGTGGTACGCAGTATTTT. Its protein is CASSLDAGVGGTQYF.

The V and J genes are TRBV4-3 and TRBJ1-2, with D possibly TRBD1 on 5 matching bases. The CDR3 spans 16 residues. Per germline, CDR1 LGHNA and CDR2 YSLEER. Trimming cost V 0 bases and J 4 bases, with 15 bases left between them. CDR3 bases: TGCGCCAGCAGCCAAGATGTACAGGTATCTTCCTATGGCTACACCTTC. Translated: CASSQDVQVSSYGYTF.

V usage is TRBV19 and J usage is TRBJ1-4; TRBD1 is a possible D gene (5 bases). The germline V gene has CDR1 LNHDA and CDR2 SQIVND (reference sequence). The V gene lost 1 base and the J gene lost 6 bases, with 12 bases spanning the gap. This CDR3 has 15 amino acids. The CDR3 DNA reads TGTGCCAGTAGTATAGGCGGGACGTCATATGAAAAACTGTTTTTT. Translating gives CASSIGGTSYEKLFF.

Note on this clone: An end of the junction does not agree with germline; a read error may underlie this. The V and J genes are TRBV7-2 and TRBJ2-7, with 11 bases matching TRBD1. The CDR3 sequence is 13 residues long. CDR1 is SGHTA, CDR2 FQGNSA, per germline. CDR3 in DNA: TGTGCCAGCAGCATCATGGACAGGGGGCGGCCGGACTTC. Translated, it gives CASSIMDRGRPDF.

The rearrangement joins TRBV28 to TRBJ1-1, with a possible D match to TRBD1 (5 bases). The CDR3 sequence is 15 residues long. CDR1 MDHEN and CDR2 SYDVKM come from the germline V gene. Deletions cut 6 bases from V and 7 bases from J, with 21 bases between. CDR3 in amino acids: CASSPGGAGTGEAFF. The CDR3 nucleotides read TGTGCCAGCAGCCCAGGAGGGGCCGGTACAGGTGAAGCTTTCTTT.

This chain joins TRBV19 and TRBJ2-5; 7 bases match TRBD1. V shed 6 bases, J shed 3 bases, and the junction held 4 bases outside the gene matches. CDR1 is LNHDA and CDR2 is SQIVND in the germline V gene (reference sequence). The CDR3 loop spans 13 amino acids. In DNA form, the CDR3 reads TGTGCCAGTAGGGAGACAGGGAAAGAGACCCAGTACTTC. Protein product: CASRETGKETQYF.

The gene calls are TRBV5-4 and TRBJ2-7; TRBD2 aligns across 8 bases. From germline, CDR1 is SGHNT and CDR2 YYREEE (reference sequence). The J segment lost 7 bases and the V segment lost 4 bases, leaving 10 bases of the junction unmatched. The CDR3 spans 14 residues. The CDR3 nucleotides are TGTGCCAGCAGCCTCGGACTAGCCGATAAGGAGCAGTACTTC. Its protein product is CASSLGLADKEQYF.

The CDR3 is CASSYLTGRGYTF. CDR3 coding DNA: TGTGCCAGCAGTTACCTGACAGGGCGGGGCTACACCTTC. The V call is TRBV6-5, the J call TRBJ1-2, with 7 bases fitting TRBD1. Germline CDR1 and CDR2: MNHEY and SVGAGI. The V gene end was trimmed by 2 bases and the J gene end by 8 bases; junction bases not matched to a gene: 5. The CDR3 is made up of 13 amino acids.